This is a list of T cell receptor beta chains from one sample in a study of blood T cell repertoires in COVID-19. The data were produced by immunoSEQ multiplex PCR, yet TCRdb's version contains in-frame clones alone and is incomplete. The data hold roughly 160,000 clones, with roughly 84% observed a single time. The specimen sequenced was peripheral blood. The receptor source for this set is a woman of 80 years or more with active or convalescent COVID-19. Both conserved end residues are part of each CDR3. D genes are given only for firm matches. Rows may omit the clone size; those that give it use once, few, many or a size class.

15	TRBV2	TRBJ1-5	.	.	TGTGCCAGCAGTGCACGGGGGTATAGCAATCAGCCCCAGCATTTT	CASSARGYSNQPQHF
13	TRBV27	TRBJ2-1	.	TRBD2	TGTGCCAGAAAGCGGGAGGTCTACAATGAGCAGTTCTTC	CARKREVYNEQFF
14	TRBV28	TRBJ1-1	.	.	TGTGCCAGCAGTTTCCCGGGAGGGAACACTGAAGCTTTCTTT	CASSFPGGNTEAFF
14	TRBV3-1/TRBV3-2	TRBJ2-5	.	TRBD1	TGTGCCAGCAGCCAAACAGGGGTCCAAGAGACCCAGTACTTC	CASSQTGVQETQYF
14	TRBV2	TRBJ1-1	.	TRBD1	TGTGCCAGCAGAGCCCAGGGGGCGCGAACTGAAGCTTTCTTT	CASRAQGARTEAFF
14	TRBV6-5	TRBJ1-2	.	TRBD1	TGTGCCAGCACCGGAAATCCGACAGGGGGTGGCTACACCTTC	CASTGNPTGGGYTF
16	TRBV5-1	TRBJ1-2	.	TRBD1	TGCGCCAGCAGCTTGGCAGCCGGACAGGGCACATATGGCTACACCTTC	CASSLAAGQGTYGYTF
14	TRBV28	TRBJ1-5	.	.	TGTGCCAGCAGTTCACCCGGGGGCAATCAGCCCCAGCATTTT	CASSSPGGNQPQHF
15	TRBV7-9	TRBJ2-7	.	TRBD2	TGTGCCAGCAGTCCCCGGCGGGGGGGATCCCATACGTGGTACTTC	CASSPRRGGSHTWYF
15	TRBV18	TRBJ1-2	.	TRBD1	TGTGCCAGCTCACCAAGGACAGGGGAGATCTATGGCTACACCTTC	CASSPRTGEIYGYTF
15	TRBV5-1	TRBJ1-3	.	.	TGCGCCAGCAGCTTGGGGACAGTCTCTGGAAACACCATATATTTT	CASSLGTVSGNTIYF
12	TRBV9	TRBJ1-1	.	.	TGTGCCAGCAGCGGACGGGAGGGTGCGGCTTTCTTT	CASSGREGAAFF
14	TRBV9	TRBJ1-5	.	.	TGTGCCAGCAGCGTAGGATCGGGTAGTCAGCCCCAGCATTTT	CASSVGSGSQPQHF
15	TRBV7-3	TRBJ2-3	.	.	TGTGCCAGCAGTCCAACAGGGTCACCCTGGGATACGCAGTATTTT	CASSPTGSPWDTQYF
16	TRBV10-3	TRBJ2-7	.	.	TGTGCCATCAGTACAGAGGGGAAGGGAGGTTTGGGCGAGCAGTACTTC	CAISTEGKGGLGEQYF
14	TRBV7-3	TRBJ1-2	.	.	TGTGCCAGCAGCCCCGGAGGTTCTAACTATGGCTACACCTTC	CASSPGGSNYGYTF
16	TRBV7-9	TRBJ1-1	.	TRBD1	TGTGCCAGCAGTCCCGGGCGGGGACAGGGTAATAATGAAGCTTTCTTT	CASSPGRGQGNNEAFF
15	TRBV5-4	TRBJ2-5	.	.	TGTGCCAGCAGCTTGGGTCAGAGAGGGAAGGAGACCCAGTACTTC	CASSLGQRGKETQYF
14	TRBV6-5	TRBJ1-1	.	TRBD1	TGTGCCAGCAGTCTGACAGGGATGAACACTGAAGCTTTCTTT	CASSLTGMNTEAFF
15	TRBV4-1	TRBJ2-2	.	TRBD1	TGCGCCAGCAGCCTCAACAGGGGCGGGACCGGGGAGCTGTTTTTT	CASSLNRGGTGELFF
15	TRBV28	TRBJ2-3	.	TRBD1	TGTGCCAGCAGTGGATCGACAGGGGGCACAGATACGCAGTATTTT	CASSGSTGGTDTQYF
15	TRBV7-2	TRBJ2-7	.	TRBD2	TGTGCCAGCAGCCCGGGACTAGCGGGCCTCTACGAGCAGTACTTC	CASSPGLAGLYEQYF
13	TRBV10-1	TRBJ1-1	.	.	TGCGCCAGCAGTGAGGTGACAGGCACTGAAGCTTTCTTT	CASSEVTGTEAFF
13	TRBV5-1	TRBJ2-5	.	.	TGCGCCAGCAGCTCCGTGGGCGAAGAGACCCAGTACTTC	CASSSVGEETQYF
15	TRBV13	TRBJ2-2	few	.	TGTGCCAGCAGCTTACCGACAGCGAACACCGGGGAGCTGTTTTTT	CASSLPTANTGELFF
16	TRBV5-1	TRBJ2-6	.	TRBD1	TGCGCCAGCAGCACGACAGGGGCCGGTGGGGCCAACGTCCTGACTTTC	CASSTTGAGGANVLTF
15	TRBV27	TRBJ2-7	once	.	TGTGCCAGCAGTTTAAAGGTGGGGGCTTCCTACGAGCAGTACTTC	CASSLKVGASYEQYF
15	TRBV2	TRBJ2-1	few	.	TGTGCCAGCAGTGAAGGAATAGAGGTAATAGGTGAGCAGTTCTTC	CASSEGIEVIGEQFF
16	TRBV28	TRBJ1-4	.	.	TGTGCCAGCATTGGGACTCCTGGGGAGGGTCAAGAAAAACTGTTTTTT	CASIGTPGEGQEKLFF
19	TRBV18	TRBJ2-2	.	TRBD2	TGTGCCAGCTCACCTCTTCACGGGACTAGTAATCCGAACACCGGGGAGCTGTTTTTT	CASSPLHGTSNPNTGELFF